A selection of T cell receptor beta chains follows, all from one sample in a study of regulatory T cells in long-lasting Graves disease. TCRdb reanalysed the multiplex PCR reads using MiXCR and keeps one entry per CDR3 protein. The profile covers hundreds of thousands of distinct CDR3 sequences, with roughly 13% appearing a single time and over 7.5% taken by the ten largest. These data also formed part of another study, on T cells in Graves' hyperthyroidism and ophthalmopathy.

The material was peripheral blood mononuclear cells (PBMCs), obtained at new diagnosis, from a patient treated with antithyroid drugs. All receptors come from a young man with Graves disease. Each CDR3 is given with its conserved first and last residue. The order of the fields is V gene, D gene, J gene, clone size, CDR3 protein, CDR3 DNA. D genes are given only for firm matches. A row's size may be missing; if present it is once, few, many or a size class.

>TRBV7-6|TRBD1|TRBJ2-1|many
CASSSGQGHYNEQFF
TGTGCCAGCAGCTCGGGACAGGGTCATTACAATGAGCAGTTCTTC
>TRBV11-2|TRBD2|TRBJ2-2|-
CASSSRGEWGRADTGELFF
TGTGCCAGCAGCTCCCGGGGGGAGTGGGGGAGGGCCGACACCGGGGAGCTGTTTTTT
>TRBV10-3|-|TRBJ2-7|few
CAAGPTAYEQYF
TGTGCCGCAGGTCCCACCGCCTACGAGCAGTACTTC
>TRBV5-1|-|TRBJ1-1|few
CASSPGGTGMNTEAFF
TGCGCCAGCAGCCCCGGCGGTACAGGGATGAACACTGAAGCTTTCTTT
>TRBV7-2|-|TRBJ2-3|few
CASSRSVAGGTDTQYF
TGTGCCAGCAGCCGGTCGGTGGCGGGTGGGACAGATACGCAGTATTTT
>TRBV18|TRBD1|TRBJ2-3|-
CASSWDRTDTQYF
TGTGCCAGCTCATGGGACAGAACAGATACGCAGTATTTT
>TRBV6-1|-|TRBJ2-7|many
CASRPGGRYEQYF
TGTGCCAGCAGGCCCGGAGGTCGCTACGAGCAGTACTTC
>TRBV5-1|TRBD2|TRBJ2-7|few
CASRPGTSGNEQYF
TGCGCCAGCAGGCCCGGGACTAGCGGGAACGAGCAGTACTTC
>TRBV5-6|TRBD1|TRBJ1-2|many
CASSPGQGNYGYTF
TGTGCCAGCAGCCCAGGACAGGGGAACTATGGCTACACCTTC
>TRBV4-2|TRBD2|TRBJ2-7|-
CASSQDLPSGSRRYF
TGTGCCAGCAGCCAAGATCTCCCTAGCGGGAGCCGGCGGTACTTC
>TRBV3-1|-|TRBJ2-1|many
CASSSPGVAIGNEQFF
TGTGCCAGCAGCAGCCCAGGGGTGGCAATCGGAAATGAGCAGTTCTTC
>TRBV27|-|TRBJ1-2|many
CASSPLGAGNYGYTF
TGTGCCAGCAGTCCTCTCGGGGCTGGCAACTATGGCTACACCTTC
>TRBV9|-|TRBJ2-5|many
CASSVGGGTSQETQYF
TGTGCCAGCAGCGTAGGTGGAGGGACCAGCCAAGAGACCCAGTACTTC
>TRBV20-1|-|TRBJ1-5|-
CSASQGSQPQHF
TGCAGTGCTAGCCAGGGAAGTCAGCCCCAGCATTTT
>TRBV12-3/TRBV12-4|-|TRBJ1-6|many
CASSRANSPLHF
TGTGCCAGCAGTCGCGCGAATTCACCCCTCCACTTT
>TRBV6-2/TRBV6-3|TRBD1|TRBJ1-2|-
CASSYGAGGSSNYGYTF
TGTGCCAGCAGTTACGGCGCAGGGGGCTCCTCTAACTATGGCTACACCTTC